This T cell receptor beta chain is drawn from a study of cytomegalovirus exposure and HLA in healthy donors. Study results and limitations: TCR beta V segments were, for the most part, productive about 87% or about 30% of the time in an earlier analysis. It was shown in a later analysis that HLA-associated TCR beta chains were more clonally expanded than other, equally common chains. A later analysis showed TCR association rates differing by HLA locus, peaking at DRB1 and lowest at HLA-C. The authors assumed roughly uniform sequencing depth across donors for presence/absence analyses.

With 60 Vbeta and 13 Jbeta primers, the PCR was carried out. Here immunoSEQ multiplex PCR was the method, and the copy in TCRdb shows in-frame clones only, minus some. The sample includes 200,000 to 250,000 clones, roughly 80% of them seen just once. The CDR3 is made up of 14 amino acids. The ends were cut back, 8 bases at V and 7 bases at J, with 17 bases in the middle. Germline V CDR1 and CDR2: SGHAT, FQNNGV. Points on this clone: Antigen unknown.

This TCR derives from a man between 25 and 39 years old in good health and CMV-seronegative. This chain links TRBV11-2 with TRBJ1-4; D uncertain. The source material was PBMCs. CDR3 protein: CASSLGLGGEKLFF. The CDR3 DNA sequence: TGTGCCAGCTCCTTAGGACTGGGTGGTGAAAAACTGTTTTTT.